This TCR beta chain was profiled in a study of monozygotic twins with inflammatory bowel disease. Germline V gives CDR1 DFQATT, CDR2 SNEGSKA (reference sequence). The CDR3 totals 11 residues. With no T cell sorting beforehand, total RNA was isolated from whole blood. TCRdb re-called the 5' RACE reads; every CDR3 protein appears as one record, without DNA. The table lists 160,000 or so distinct CDR3 sequences. The sequence came from a human donor with ulcerative colitis or Crohn's disease, or a healthy co-twin of an affected twin (not recorded which). The material sequenced was blood. The chain joins TRBV20-1 to TRBJ2-7. CDR3 in amino acids: CSASTPYEQYF.